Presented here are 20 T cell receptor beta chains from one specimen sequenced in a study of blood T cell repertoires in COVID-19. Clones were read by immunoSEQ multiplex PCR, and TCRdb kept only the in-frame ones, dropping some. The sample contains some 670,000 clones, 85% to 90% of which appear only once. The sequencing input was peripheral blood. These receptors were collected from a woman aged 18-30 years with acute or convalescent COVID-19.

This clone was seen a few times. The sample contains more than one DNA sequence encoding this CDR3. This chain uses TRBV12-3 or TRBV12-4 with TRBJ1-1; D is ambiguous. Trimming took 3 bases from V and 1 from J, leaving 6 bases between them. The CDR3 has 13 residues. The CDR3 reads CASSFPGNTEAFF. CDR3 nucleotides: TGTGCCAGCAGTTTTCCCGGGAACACTGAAGCTTTCTTT.

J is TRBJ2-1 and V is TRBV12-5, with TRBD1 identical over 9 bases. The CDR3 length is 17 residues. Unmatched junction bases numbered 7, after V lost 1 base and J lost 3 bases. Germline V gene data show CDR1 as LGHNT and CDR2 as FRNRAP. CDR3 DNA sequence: TGTGCTAGTGGTTTGGGGCCGGGACAGGGCTTCTACAATGAGCAGTTCTTC. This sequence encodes CASGLGPGQGFYNEQFF.

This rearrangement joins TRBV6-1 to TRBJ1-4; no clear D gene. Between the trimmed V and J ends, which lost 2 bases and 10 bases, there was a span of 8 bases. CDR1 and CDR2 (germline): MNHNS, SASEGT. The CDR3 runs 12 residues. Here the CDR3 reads CASSEPPLKLFF. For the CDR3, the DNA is TGTGCCAGCAGTGAACCCCCGTTAAAACTGTTTTTT.

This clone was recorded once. The CDR3 loop is CASSFPPPTGGNNQPQHF. CDR3 nucleotides: TGTGCCAGCAGTTTCCCGCCCCCGACAGGGGGCAACAATCAGCCCCAGCATTTT. The J gene is TRBJ1-5, the V gene TRBV28, with TRBD1 matching over 10 bases. Germline CDR1 is MDHEN and CDR2 is SYDVKM. V was clipped by 3 bases and J by 3 bases; unmatched bases: 11. The CDR3 totals 18 residues.

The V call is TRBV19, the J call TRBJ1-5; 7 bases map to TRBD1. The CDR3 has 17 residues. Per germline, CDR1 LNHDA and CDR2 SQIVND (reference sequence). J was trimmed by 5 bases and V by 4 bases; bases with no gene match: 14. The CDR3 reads CASSRAPLTGYDQPQHF. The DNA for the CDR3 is TGTGCCAGTAGTAGGGCCCCCCTGACAGGGTATGATCAGCCCCAGCATTTT.

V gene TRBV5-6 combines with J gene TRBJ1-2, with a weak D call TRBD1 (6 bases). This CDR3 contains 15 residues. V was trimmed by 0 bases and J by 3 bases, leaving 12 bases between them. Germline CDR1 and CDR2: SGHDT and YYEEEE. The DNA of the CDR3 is TGTGCCAGCAGCTTGGGTTCCCAGGGGTACTATGGCTACACCTTC. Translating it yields CASSLGSQGYYGYTF.

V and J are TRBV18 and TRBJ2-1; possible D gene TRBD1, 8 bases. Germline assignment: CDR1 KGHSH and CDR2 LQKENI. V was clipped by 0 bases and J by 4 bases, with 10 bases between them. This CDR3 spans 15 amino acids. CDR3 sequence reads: CASSPPQGGYNEQFF. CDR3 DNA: TGTGCCAGCTCACCACCACAGGGGGGGTACAATGAGCAGTTCTTC.

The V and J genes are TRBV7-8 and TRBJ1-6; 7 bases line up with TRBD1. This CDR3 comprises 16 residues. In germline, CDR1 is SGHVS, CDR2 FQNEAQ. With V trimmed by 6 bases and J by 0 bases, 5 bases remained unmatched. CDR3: CASRNRGPSYNSPLHF. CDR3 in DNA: TGTGCCAGCAGAAACAGGGGTCCCTCCTATAATTCACCCCTCCACTTT.

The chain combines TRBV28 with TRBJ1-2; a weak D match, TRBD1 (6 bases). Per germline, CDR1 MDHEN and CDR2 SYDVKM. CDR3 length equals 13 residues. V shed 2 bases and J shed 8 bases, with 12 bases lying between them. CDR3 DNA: TGTGCCAGCAGTTTACCCAGGGGCCGGGGCTACACCTTC. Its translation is CASSLPRGRGYTF.

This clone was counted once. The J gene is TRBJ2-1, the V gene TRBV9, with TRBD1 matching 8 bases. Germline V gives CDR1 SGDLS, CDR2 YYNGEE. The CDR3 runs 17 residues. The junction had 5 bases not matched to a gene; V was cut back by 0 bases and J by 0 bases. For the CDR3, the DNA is TGTGCCAGCAGCGTAGACAGGGGGTCCTTCTCCTACAATGAGCAGTTCTTC. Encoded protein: CASSVDRGSFSYNEQFF.

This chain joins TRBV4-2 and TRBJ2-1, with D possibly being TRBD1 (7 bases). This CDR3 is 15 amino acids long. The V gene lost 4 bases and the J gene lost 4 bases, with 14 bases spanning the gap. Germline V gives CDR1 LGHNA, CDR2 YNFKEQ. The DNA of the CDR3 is TGTGCCAGCAGCCTGGAGGGGGCAGGATACAATGAGCAGTTCTTC. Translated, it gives CASSLEGAGYNEQFF.

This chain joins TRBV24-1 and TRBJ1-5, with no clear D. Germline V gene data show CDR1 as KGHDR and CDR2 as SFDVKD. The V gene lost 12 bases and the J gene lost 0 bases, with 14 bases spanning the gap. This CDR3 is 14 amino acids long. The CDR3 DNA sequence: TGTGCCGTCGGAGGACGGAATAGCAATCAGCCCCAGCATTTT. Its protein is CAVGGRNSNQPQHF.

The CDR3 sequence is CASRGAGGLTDTQYF. The CDR3 coding sequence is TGTGCCAGCAGGGGAGCGGGGGGCCTCACAGATACGCAGTATTTT. The chain links TRBV2 to TRBJ2-3; 9 bases fit TRBD2. In germline, CDR1 is SNHLY, CDR2 FYNNEI. V dropped 6 bases and J dropped 2; count of bases not matched to a gene: 6. The CDR3 spans 15 residues.

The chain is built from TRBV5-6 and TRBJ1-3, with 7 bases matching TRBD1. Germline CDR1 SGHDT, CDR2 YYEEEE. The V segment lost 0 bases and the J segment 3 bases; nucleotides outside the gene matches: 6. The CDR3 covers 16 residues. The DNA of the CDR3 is TGTGCCAGCAGCTTGGGGGACAGCTGGGGTGGAAACACCATATATTTT. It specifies CASSLGDSWGGNTIYF.

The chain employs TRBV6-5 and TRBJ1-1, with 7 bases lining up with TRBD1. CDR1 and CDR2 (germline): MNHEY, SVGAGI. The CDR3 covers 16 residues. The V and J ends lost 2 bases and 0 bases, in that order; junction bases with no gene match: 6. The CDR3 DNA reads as TGTGCCAGCAGTTACATGGAAGACAGGGTGAACACTGAAGCTTTCTTT. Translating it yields CASSYMEDRVNTEAFF.

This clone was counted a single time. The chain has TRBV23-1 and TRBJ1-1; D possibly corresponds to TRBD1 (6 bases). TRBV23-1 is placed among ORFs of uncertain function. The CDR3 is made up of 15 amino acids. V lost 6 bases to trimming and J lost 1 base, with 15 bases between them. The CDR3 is CASRHTGTTNTEAFF. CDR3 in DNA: TGCGCCAGCAGACATACCGGGACAACGAACACTGAAGCTTTCTTT.

CDR3 protein: CASSESRDRGDYGYTF. The CDR3 nucleotides are TGTGCCAGCAGTGAATCCCGGGACAGGGGCGACTATGGCTACACCTTC. The chain links TRBV2 to TRBJ1-2, with TRBD1 identical over 10 bases. The trim removed 2 bases at V and 3 bases at J, leaving 6 bases unmatched. CDR1 is SNHLY and CDR2 is FYNNEI in the germline V gene. The CDR3 contains 16 residues.

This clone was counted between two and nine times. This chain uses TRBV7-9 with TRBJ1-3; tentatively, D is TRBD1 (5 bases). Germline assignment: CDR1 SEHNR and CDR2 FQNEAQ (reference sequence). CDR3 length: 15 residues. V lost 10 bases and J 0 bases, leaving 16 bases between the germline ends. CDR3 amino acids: CATSGLTSSGNTIYF. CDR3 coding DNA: TGTGCCACCTCGGGACTTACGAGCTCTGGAAACACCATATATTTT.

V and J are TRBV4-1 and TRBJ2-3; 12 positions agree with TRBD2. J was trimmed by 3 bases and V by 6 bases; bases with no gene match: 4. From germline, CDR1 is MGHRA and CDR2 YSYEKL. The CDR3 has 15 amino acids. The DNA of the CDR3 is TGCGCCAGCAGAGAACTAGCGGGGGGTACAGATACGCAGTATTTT. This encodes CASRELAGGTDTQYF.

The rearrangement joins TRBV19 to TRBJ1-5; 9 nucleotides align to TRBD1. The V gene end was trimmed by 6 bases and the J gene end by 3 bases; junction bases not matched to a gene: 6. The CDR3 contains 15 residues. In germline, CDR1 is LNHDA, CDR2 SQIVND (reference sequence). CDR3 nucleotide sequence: TGTGCCAGTAGCGAAAACAGGGGGCACAATCAGCCCCAGCATTTT. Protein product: CASSENRGHNQPQHF.